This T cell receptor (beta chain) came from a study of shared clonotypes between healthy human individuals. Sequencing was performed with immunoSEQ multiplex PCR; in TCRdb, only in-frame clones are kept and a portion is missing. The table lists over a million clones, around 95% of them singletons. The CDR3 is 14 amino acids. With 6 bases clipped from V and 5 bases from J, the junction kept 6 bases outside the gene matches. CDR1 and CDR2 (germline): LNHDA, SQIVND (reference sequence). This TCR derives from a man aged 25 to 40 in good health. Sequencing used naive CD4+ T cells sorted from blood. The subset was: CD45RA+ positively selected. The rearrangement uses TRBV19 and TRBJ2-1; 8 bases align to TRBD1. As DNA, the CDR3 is TGTGCCAGTAGGCGGCGGGACAGGAACAATGAGCAGTTCTTC. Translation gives CASRRRDRNNEQFF.